These T cell receptor beta chains were read from a single sample in a study of OX40 agonist ivuxolimab in advanced cancers. Sequenced by immunoSEQ multiplex PCR; TCRdb stores in-frame clones only, minus some. This sample has 50,000 to 75,000 clones, with roughly 90% found just once. The specimen was CD4+ or CD8+ T cells sorted from blood, collected in a trial of the OX40 agonist ivuxolimab. The receptors come from an adult with an advanced solid tumor such as melanoma, head and neck, liver or kidney cancer. The CDR3 runs from the conserved cysteine through the conserved F or W. Each record gives: V gene, CDR3 length, J gene, CDR3 protein.

TRBV7-9	17	TRBJ2-4	CASSLRGGQGSENIQYF
TRBV11-2	16	TRBJ2-5	CASSLASGGLQETQYF
TRBV4-3	14	TRBJ2-4	CASSQEGSGSIQYF
TRBV9	14	TRBJ2-7	CASSARDSYYEQYF
TRBV29-1	12	TRBJ2-7	CSVGDKSYEQYF
TRBV4-1	14	TRBJ2-7	CASSPPGGRGEQYF
TRBV15	19	TRBJ2-3	CATSGTSGRRGMGTDTQYF
TRBV5-8	13	TRBJ1-2	CASIQGGNYGYTF
TRBV10-3	14	TRBJ1-3	CAIRQGFSGNTIYF
TRBV5-4	15	TRBJ2-1	CASSEGTSGSYEQFF
TRBV9	14	TRBJ2-3	CASNRGGSTDTQYF
TRBV19	14	TRBJ1-4	CASSMREKNEKLFF
TRBV7-8	13	TRBJ2-3	CASKRRGTDTQYF
TRBV29-1	15	TRBJ2-1	CSVATGDRPYNEQFF
TRBV9	14	TRBJ1-5	CASSVSDSYGPQHF
TRBV5-1	12	TRBJ2-3	CASSRDDNTQYF
TRBV5-1	14	TRBJ2-1	CASSLQGQYNEQFF
TRBV5-4	15	TRBJ2-7	CASSFSGRAGNEQYF
TRBV19	15	TRBJ1-1	CASRPPGRMNTEAFF
TRBV4-1	16	TRBJ1-3	CASSQVPFTRRNTIYF
TRBV4-3	21	TRBJ2-3	CASSQVGTSGRASRSTDTQYF
TRBV7-2	15	TRBJ1-5	CASSLSTGGAQPQHF
TRBV25-1	14	TRBJ1-1	CASSRGGLNTEAFF
TRBV7-2	15	TRBJ2-5	CASSLDSRGAETQYF
TRBV5-1	16	TRBJ1-4	CASSSVTGTRIEKLFF
TRBV21-1	15	TRBJ1-5	CASRPSRQANQPQHF
TRBV4-1	16	TRBJ2-3	CASSHAGAARTDTQYF
TRBV18	12	TRBJ2-5	CASSPSEETQYF
TRBV19	16	TRBJ2-1	CASSITSGRSGNEQFF
TRBV7-2	13	TRBJ1-1	CASSLFGATEAFF
TRBV19	13	TRBJ2-7	CASSIRDRYEQYF
TRBV5-1	14	TRBJ2-5	CASSPGRGQGTQYF
TRBV19	14	TRBJ2-2	CASSMRYGTGELFF
TRBV12-5	20	TRBJ2-2	CASGLSRTSGGALNTGELFF
TRBV5-1	15	TRBJ2-3	CASSLVGGSTDTQYF
TRBV18	14	TRBJ2-3	CASSPTGGTDTQYF
TRBV5-4	14	TRBJ2-7	CASSLNSNSYEQYF
TRBV29-1	12	TRBJ1-1	CSVAYGQLRAFF
TRBV28	15	TRBJ2-3	CASSLRTGRTDTQYF
TRBV7-6	16	TRBJ2-2	CASGVAAPANTGELFF
TRBV18	14	TRBJ2-5	CASSPRQQEETQYF
TRBV18	13	TRBJ2-1	CASSPVRDGEQFF
TRBV7-8	15	TRBJ1-5	CASSPGGRSNQPQHF
TRBV27	14	TRBJ1-1	CASSLSGGITEAFF
TRBV19	12	TRBJ1-1	CASSWGSTEAFF
TRBV7-9	15	TRBJ1-3	CASRSDRDAGNTIYF
TRBV5-4	17	TRBJ2-1	CASSPEVWGGSYNEQFF
TRBV7-9	12	TRBJ2-1	CASSSSGPEQFF
TRBV18	13	TRBJ2-7	CASSREPGYEQYF
TRBV6-1	18	TRBJ2-1	CASSEKGVPKGLHNEQFF
TRBV10-3	14	TRBJ1-3	CAISQQGSGNTIYF
TRBV7-8	14	TRBJ2-1	CASSFQLSYNEQFF
TRBV7-9	12	TRBJ2-1	CASSLLSSEQFF
TRBV18	13	TRBJ1-1	CASSPSDTRGTFF